The clone carrying this T cell receptor beta chain was recorded once. Its specificity is unknown. CD4+ and CD8+ T cells were sorted from PBMCs stained for CD3, CD4 and CD8. Sequencing used cDNA as its template, made by extracting RNA and reverse transcribing it. Assay: immunoSEQ multiplex PCR; the TCRdb copy retains only in-frame clones and omits some. The profile covers 130,000 or so clones, with about 50% appearing a single time and approximately 10% taken by the ten largest. These data come from a study of CD8+ T cells in alopecia areata. Study observations and caveats: Sequencing of scalp tissue also captures the resident alphabeta T cells of normal skin. TCRs were shared less clearly across patients than in mice, possibly for HLA-related reasons. Higher clonality than in normal scalp was seen in lesional scalp, especially alopecia totalis/universalis.

This CDR3 comprises 14 residues. J lost 7 bases, V lost 0 bases, and 0 bases had no gene match. Germline V gives CDR1 SGDLS, CDR2 YYNGEE. The TCR comes from a human donor with alopecia areata. This chain connects TRBV9 to TRBJ1-6, with 8 bases identical to TRBD1. Sample: NKG2D-low CD8+ T cells sorted from blood. DNA of the CDR3: TGTGCCAGCAGCGTAGGACAGGGGAATTCACCCCTCCACTTT. It codes for CASSVGQGNSPLHF.